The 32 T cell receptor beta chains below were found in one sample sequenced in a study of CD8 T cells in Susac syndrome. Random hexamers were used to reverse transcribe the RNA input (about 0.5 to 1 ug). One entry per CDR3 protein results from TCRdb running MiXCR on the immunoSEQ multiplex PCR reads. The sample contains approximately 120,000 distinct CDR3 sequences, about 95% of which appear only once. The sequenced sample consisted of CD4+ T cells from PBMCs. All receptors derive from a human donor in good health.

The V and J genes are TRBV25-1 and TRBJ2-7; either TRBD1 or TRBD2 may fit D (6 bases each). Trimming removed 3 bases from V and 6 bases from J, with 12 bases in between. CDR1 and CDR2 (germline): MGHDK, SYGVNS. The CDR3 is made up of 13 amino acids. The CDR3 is CASSDPGEAEQYF. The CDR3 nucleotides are TGTGCCAGCAGTGACCCAGGGGAGGCCGAGCAGTACTTC.

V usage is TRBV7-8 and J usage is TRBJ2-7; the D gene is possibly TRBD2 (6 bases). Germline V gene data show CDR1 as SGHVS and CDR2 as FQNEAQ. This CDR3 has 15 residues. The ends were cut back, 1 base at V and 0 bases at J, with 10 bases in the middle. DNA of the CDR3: TGTGCCAGCAGCTTAGGCGGGACGGACTCCTACGAGCAGTACTTC. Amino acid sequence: CASSLGGTDSYEQYF.

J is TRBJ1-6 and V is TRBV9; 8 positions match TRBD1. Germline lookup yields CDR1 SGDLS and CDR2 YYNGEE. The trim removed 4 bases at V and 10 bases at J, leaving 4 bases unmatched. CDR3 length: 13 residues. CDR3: CASSRPGGSPLHF. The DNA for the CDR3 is TGTGCCAGCAGCCGCCCAGGGGGCTCACCCCTCCACTTT.

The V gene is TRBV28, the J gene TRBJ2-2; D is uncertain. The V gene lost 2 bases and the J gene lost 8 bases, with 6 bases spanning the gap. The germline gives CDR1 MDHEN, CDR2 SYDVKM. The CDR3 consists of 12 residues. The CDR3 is CASSLSWGELFF. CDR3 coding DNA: TGTGCCAGCAGTTTAAGCTGGGGGGAGCTGTTTTTT.

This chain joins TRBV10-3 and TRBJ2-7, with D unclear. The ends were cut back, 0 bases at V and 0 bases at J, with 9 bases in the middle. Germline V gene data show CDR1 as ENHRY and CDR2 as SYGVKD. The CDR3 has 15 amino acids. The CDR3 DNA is TGTGCCATCAGTGAGTCCCACGCAAGCTCCTACGAGCAGTACTTC. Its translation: CAISESHASSYEQYF.

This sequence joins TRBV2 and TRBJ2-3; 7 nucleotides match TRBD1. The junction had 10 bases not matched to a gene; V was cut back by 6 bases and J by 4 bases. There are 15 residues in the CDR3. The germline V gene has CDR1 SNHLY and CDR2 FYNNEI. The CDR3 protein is CASSRQGVDADTQYF. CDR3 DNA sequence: TGTGCCAGCAGCAGACAGGGTGTCGACGCAGATACGCAGTATTTT.

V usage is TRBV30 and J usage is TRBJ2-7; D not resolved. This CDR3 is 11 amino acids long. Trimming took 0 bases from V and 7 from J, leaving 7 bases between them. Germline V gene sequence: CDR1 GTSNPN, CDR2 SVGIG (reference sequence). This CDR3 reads CAWSVLQEQYF. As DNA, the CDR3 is TGTGCCTGGAGTGTACTTCAGGAGCAGTACTTC.

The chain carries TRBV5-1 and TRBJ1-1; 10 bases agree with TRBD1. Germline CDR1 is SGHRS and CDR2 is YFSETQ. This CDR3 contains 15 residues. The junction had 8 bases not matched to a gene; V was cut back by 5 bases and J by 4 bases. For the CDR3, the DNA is TGCGCCAGCAGTTACGGGACAGGGGACCTCACTGAAGCTTTCTTT. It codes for CASSYGTGDLTEAFF.

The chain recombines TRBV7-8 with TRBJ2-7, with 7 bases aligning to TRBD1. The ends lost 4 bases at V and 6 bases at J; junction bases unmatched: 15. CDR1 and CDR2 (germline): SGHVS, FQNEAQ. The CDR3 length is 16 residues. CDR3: CASSSMTGKGYREQYF. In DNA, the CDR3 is TGTGCCAGCAGCTCCATGACAGGGAAGGGGTATCGCGAGCAGTACTTC.

As DNA, the CDR3 is TGCAGTTTTCACCGGACTAGCGGGGTCAATGAGCAGTTCTTC. It yields the protein CSFHRTSGVNEQFF. The chain uses TRBV20-1 and TRBJ2-1; 12 nucleotides agree with TRBD2. V dropped 8 bases and J dropped 6; count of bases not matched to a gene: 8. The CDR3 extends over 14 amino acids. Germline-derived CDR1 and CDR2 are DFQATT and SNEGSKA (reference sequence).

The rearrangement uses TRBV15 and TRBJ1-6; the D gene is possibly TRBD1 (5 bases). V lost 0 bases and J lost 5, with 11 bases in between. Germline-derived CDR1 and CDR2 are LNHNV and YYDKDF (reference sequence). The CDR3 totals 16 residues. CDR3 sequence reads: CATSRDLQGHNSPLHF. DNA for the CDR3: TGTGCCACCAGCAGAGATCTGCAGGGACATAATTCACCCCTCCACTTT.

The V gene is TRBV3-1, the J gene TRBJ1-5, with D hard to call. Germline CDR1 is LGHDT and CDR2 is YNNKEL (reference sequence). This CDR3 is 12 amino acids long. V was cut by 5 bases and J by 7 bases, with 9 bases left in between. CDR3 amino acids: CASSFEDQPQHF. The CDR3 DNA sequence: TGTGCCAGCAGCTTCGAGGACCAGCCCCAGCATTTT.

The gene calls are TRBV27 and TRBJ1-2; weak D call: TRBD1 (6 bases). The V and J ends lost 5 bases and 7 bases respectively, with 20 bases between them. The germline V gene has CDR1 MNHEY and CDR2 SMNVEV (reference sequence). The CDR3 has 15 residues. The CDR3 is CASSPVAGVGLGYTF. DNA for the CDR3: TGTGCCAGCAGTCCCGTGGCAGGGGTGGGGCTTGGCTACACCTTC.

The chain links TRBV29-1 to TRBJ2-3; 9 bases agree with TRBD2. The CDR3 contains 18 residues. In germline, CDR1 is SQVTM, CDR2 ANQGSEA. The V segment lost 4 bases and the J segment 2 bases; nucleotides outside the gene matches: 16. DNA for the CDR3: TGCAGCGTTGGGGGACCTGGGGCTAGCGGGGCCCTCACAGATACGCAGTATTTT. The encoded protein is CSVGGPGASGALTDTQYF.

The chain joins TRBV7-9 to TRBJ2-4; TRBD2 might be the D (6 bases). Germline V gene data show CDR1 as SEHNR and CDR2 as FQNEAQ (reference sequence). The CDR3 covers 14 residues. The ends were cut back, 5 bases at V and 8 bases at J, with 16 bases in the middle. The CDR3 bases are TGTGCCAGCAGCCGGGAGACTAGTTCCTACATTCAGTACTTC. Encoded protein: CASSRETSSYIQYF.

CDR3 sequence (DNA): TGCAGCGTTCAGGACAGGGAGCAAGAGACCCAGTACTTC. It specifies CSVQDREQETQYF. The rearrangement joins TRBV29-1 to TRBJ2-5; 8 bases are shared with TRBD1. The CDR3 is 13 residues long. CDR1 and CDR2 (germline): SQVTM, ANQGSEA. The J segment lost 2 bases and the V segment lost 5 bases, leaving 4 bases of the junction unmatched.

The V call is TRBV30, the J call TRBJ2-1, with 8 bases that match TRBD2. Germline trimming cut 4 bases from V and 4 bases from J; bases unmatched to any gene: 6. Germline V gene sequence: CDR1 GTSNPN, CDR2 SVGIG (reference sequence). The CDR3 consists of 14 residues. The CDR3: CAWTNGGGYNEQFF. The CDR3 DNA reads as TGTGCCTGGACCAACGGCGGGGGGTACAATGAGCAGTTCTTC.

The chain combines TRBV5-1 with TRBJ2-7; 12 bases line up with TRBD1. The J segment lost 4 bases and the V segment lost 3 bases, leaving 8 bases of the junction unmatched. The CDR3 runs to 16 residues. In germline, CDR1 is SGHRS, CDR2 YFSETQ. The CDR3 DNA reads TGCGCCAGCAGCTCAGATCCGGGACAGGGGGCTTACGAGCAGTACTTC. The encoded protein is CASSSDPGQGAYEQYF.

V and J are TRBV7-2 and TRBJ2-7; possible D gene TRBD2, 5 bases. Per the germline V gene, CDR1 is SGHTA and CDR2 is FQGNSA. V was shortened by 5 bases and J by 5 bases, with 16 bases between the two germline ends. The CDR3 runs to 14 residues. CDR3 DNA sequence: TGTGCCAGCAGCCCCGCGAGGGTTTACCACGAGCAGTACTTC. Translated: CASSPARVYHEQYF.

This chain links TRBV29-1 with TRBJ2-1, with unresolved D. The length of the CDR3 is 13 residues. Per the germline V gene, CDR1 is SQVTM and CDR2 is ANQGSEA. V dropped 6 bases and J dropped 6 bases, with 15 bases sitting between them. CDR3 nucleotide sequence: TGCAGCGTCAGCCCCGTCGGCGGCAATGAGCAGTTCTTC. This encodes CSVSPVGGNEQFF.

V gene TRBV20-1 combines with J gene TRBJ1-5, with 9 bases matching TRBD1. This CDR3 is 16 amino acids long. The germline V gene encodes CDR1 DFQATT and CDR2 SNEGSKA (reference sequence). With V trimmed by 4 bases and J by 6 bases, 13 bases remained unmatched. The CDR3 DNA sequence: TGCAGTGCTATACTCAAACAGGGGGCGATGAGTCAGCCCCAGCATTTT. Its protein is CSAILKQGAMSQPQHF.

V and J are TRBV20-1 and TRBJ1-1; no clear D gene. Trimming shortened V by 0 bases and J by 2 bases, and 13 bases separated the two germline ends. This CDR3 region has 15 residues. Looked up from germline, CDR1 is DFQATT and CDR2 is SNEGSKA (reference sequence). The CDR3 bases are TGCAGTGCTAGAGATCCCACCGCAAGTAACACTGAAGCTTTCTTT. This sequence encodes CSARDPTASNTEAFF.

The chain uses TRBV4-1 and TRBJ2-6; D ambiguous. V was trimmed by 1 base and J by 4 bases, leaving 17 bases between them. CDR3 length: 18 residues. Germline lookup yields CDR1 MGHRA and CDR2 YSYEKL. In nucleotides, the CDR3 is TGCGCCAGCAGCCAAGCCCCGCGGCGCGGCCCCGGGGCCAACGTCCTGACTTTC. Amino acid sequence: CASSQAPRRGPGANVLTF.

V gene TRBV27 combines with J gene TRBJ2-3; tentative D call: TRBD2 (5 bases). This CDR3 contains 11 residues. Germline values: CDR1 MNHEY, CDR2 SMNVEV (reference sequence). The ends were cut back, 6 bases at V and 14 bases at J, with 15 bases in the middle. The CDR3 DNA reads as TGTGCCAGCAGCGGGGAGCGGTGGGGGTATTTT. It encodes CASSGERWGYF.

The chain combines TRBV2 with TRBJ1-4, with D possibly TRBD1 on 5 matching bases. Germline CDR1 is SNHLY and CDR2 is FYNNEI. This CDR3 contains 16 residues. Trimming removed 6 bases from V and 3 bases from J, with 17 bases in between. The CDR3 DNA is TGTGCCAGCAGCCCCTTTTGGGGGGAAGCTAATGAAAAACTGTTTTTT. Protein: CASSPFWGEANEKLFF.

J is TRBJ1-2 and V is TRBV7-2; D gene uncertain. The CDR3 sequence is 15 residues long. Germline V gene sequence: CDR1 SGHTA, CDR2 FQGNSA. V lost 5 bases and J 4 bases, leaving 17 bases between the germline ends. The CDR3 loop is CASSTPPSRTYGYTF. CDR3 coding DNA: TGTGCCAGCAGCACCCCCCCTTCTCGAACCTATGGCTACACCTTC.

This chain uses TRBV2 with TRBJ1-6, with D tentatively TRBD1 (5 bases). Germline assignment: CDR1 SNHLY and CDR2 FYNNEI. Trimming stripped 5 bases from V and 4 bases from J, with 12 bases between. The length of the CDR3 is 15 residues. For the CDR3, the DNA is TGTGCCAGCAGTCGAGACAGCAGATATAATTCACCCCTCCACTTT. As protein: CASSRDSRYNSPLHF.

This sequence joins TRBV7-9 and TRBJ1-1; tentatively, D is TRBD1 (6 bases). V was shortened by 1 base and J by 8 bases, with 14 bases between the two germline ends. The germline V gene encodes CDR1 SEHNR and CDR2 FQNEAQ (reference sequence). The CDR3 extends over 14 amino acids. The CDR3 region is CASSLEGNRDEAFF. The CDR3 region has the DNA TGTGCCAGCAGCTTAGAGGGGAACAGGGACGAAGCTTTCTTT.

The CDR3 DNA is TGTGCCTGGAGTGAATTGGGGGAGGGTAACACTGAAGCTTTCTTT. It codes for CAWSELGEGNTEAFF. This rearrangement joins TRBV30 to TRBJ1-1, with D possibly matching TRBD1 (5 bases). CDR3 length: 15 residues. Looked up from germline, CDR1 is GTSNPN and CDR2 is SVGIG (reference sequence). Trimming shortened V by 1 base and J by 2 bases, and 14 bases separated the two germline ends. Full variable domain (remainder filled in from reference TRBV30 and TRBJ1-1): SQTIHQWPATLVQPVGSPLSLECTVEGTSNPNLYWYRQAAGRGLQLLFYSVGIGQISSEVPQNLSASRPQDRQFILSSKKLLLSDSGFYLCAWSELGEGNTEAFFGQGTRLTVV.

CDR3 in DNA: TGCAGCGTTGAAGCGGCGGGGGCGAACTATGGCTACACCTTC. Protein sequence: CSVEAAGANYGYTF. The gene calls are TRBV29-1 and TRBJ1-2, with D possibly matching TRBD1 (6 bases). Trimming shortened V by 1 base and J by 2 bases, and 11 bases separated the two germline ends. The CDR3 length is 14 residues. The germline V gene has CDR1 SQVTM and CDR2 ANQGSEA.

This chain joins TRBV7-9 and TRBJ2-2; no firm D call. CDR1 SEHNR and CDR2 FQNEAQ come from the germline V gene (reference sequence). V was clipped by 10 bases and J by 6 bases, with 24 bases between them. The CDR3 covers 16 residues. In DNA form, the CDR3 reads TGTGCCACCAAGAAAAGAGAAGTAGTCTCGGCCGGGGAGCTGTTTTTT. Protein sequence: CATKKREVVSAGELFF. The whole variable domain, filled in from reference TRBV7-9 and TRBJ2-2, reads DTGVSQNPRHKITKRGQNVTFRCDPISEHNRLYWYRQTLGQGPEFLTYFQNEAQLEKSRLLSDRFSAERPKGSFSTLEIQRTEQGDSAMYLCATKKREVVSAGELFFGEGSRLTVL.

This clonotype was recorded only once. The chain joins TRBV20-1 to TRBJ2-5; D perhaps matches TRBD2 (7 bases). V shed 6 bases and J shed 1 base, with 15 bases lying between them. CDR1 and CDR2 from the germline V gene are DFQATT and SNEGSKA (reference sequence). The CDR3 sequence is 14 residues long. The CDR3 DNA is TGCAGTGCCACGGGGGAGGGGGGCCAAGAGACCCAGTACTTC. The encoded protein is CSATGEGGQETQYF.